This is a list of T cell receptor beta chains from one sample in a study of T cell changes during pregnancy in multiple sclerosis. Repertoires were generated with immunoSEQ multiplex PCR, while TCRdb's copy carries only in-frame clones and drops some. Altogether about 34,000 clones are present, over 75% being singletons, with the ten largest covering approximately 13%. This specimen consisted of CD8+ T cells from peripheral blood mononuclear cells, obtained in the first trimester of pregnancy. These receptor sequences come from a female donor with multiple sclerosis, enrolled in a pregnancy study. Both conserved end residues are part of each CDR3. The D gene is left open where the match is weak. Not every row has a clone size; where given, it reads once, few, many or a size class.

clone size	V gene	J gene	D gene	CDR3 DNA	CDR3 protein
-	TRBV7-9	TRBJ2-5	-	TGTGCCAGCAGCTTAGCGCGGGAAAGAGAGACCCAGTACTTC	CASSLARERETQYF
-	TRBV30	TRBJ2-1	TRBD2	TGTGCCTGTAGCGGGAACTACAATGAGCAGTTCTTC	CACSGNYNEQFF
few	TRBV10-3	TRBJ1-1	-	TGTGCCATCAGTGAGTCGCCCCGGGCTGAAGCTTTCTTT	CAISESPRAEAFF
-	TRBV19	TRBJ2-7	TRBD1	TGTGCCAGTAGTACCCGCCGGGACAGGGTAGCCTACGAGCAGTACTTC	CASSTRRDRVAYEQYF
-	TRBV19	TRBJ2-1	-	TGTGCCAGTAGTATGGGAGCGAGGAGCTCCTACAATGAGCAGTTCTTC	CASSMGARSSYNEQFF
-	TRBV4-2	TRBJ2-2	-	TGTGCCAGCAGCCAAGAGGTGGCTGGGGCGACGAACACCGGGGAGCTGTTTTTT	CASSQEVAGATNTGELFF
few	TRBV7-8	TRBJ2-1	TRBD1	TGTGCCAGCAGCCTACAGGGGGCCTTGTTGAATGAGCAGTTCTTC	CASSLQGALLNEQFF
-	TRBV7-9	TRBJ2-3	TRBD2	TGTGCCAGCAGCCTGACTAGCGGGGGGGACACAGATACGCAGTATTTT	CASSLTSGGDTDTQYF
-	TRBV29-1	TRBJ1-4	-	TGCAGCGTTGAGGGTAATGAAAGGGGCCAACTTTTT	CSVEGNERGQLF
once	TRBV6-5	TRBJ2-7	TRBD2	TGTGCCAGCAGTTACCTACCGGGAGGAGAAGACTACGAGCAGTACTTC	CASSYLPGGEDYEQYF
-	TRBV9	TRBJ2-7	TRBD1	TGTGCCAGCAGCGCTGAGGACAGGGTCAGAGACGAGCAGTACTTC	CASSAEDRVRDEQYF
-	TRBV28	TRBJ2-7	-	TGTGCCAGCAGTCCGGAGGCTACCATCTCCTACGAGCAGTACTTC	CASSPEATISYEQYF
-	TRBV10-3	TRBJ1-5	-	TGTGCCATCAACAAGCCGTTGACAGGCAACAATCAGCCCCAGCATTTT	CAINKPLTGNNQPQHF
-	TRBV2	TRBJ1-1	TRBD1	TGTGCCACCCGGACAGGTGAAGCTTTCTTT	CATRTGEAFF
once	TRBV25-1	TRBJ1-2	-	TGTGCCAGCACTCCGGACTCCTTCTATGGCTACACCTTC	CASTPDSFYGYTF
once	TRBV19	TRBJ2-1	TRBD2	TGTGCCAGTAGTATAGGGACTAGCGTGTACAATGAGCAGTTCTTC	CASSIGTSVYNEQFF
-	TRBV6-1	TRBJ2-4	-	TGTGCCCCCTGGGAGTGGCACAAAAACATTCAGTACTTC	CAPWEWHKNIQYF
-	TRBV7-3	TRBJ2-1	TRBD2	TGTGCCAGCAGCTTACTAGCGGGAGAGTACAATGAGCAGTTCTTC	CASSLLAGEYNEQFF
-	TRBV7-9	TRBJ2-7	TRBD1	TGTGCCAGCAGCTTCGGCACAGGGGATCACGAGCAGTACTTC	CASSFGTGDHEQYF
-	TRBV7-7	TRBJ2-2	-	TGTGCTAGCAGCTTAGCCCCACGGGGGCGCGGGGGCACCGGGGAGCTGTTTTTT	CASSLAPRGRGGTGELFF
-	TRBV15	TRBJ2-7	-	TGTGCCACCAGCAGTGGGGGGTGGATCCCGTTTTACGAGCAGTACTTC	CATSSGGWIPFYEQYF
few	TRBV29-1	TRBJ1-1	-	TGCAGCGTTGTGGGCAGGGAAACTGAAGCTTTCTTT	CSVVGRETEAFF
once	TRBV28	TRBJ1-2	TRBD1	TGTGCTAACCTAGGGACAGCCAAATGCTACACCTTC	CANLGTAKCYTF
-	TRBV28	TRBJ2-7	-	TGTGCCAGCAGTTCTCGGTTAGAGATGCAGTACTTC	CASSSRLEMQYF
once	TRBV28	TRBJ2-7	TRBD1	TGTGCCAGCCGCGGACAGGGCTACGAGCAGTACTTC	CASRGQGYEQYF
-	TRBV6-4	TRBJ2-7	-	TGTGCCAGCAGAGATGGGTGGCGGGACCCCTACGAGCAGTACTTC	CASRDGWRDPYEQYF
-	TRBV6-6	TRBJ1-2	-	TGTGCCAGCAGTTACTACGGGACACATAATGGCTACACCTTC	CASSYYGTHNGYTF
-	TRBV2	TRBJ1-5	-	TGTGCCAGCAGTGGATCAGGGCCAGGGAACGGTTATCAGTCCCAGCATTTT	CASSGSGPGNGYQSQHF
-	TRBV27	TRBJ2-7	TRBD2	TGTGCCAGCAGTTTTTTCGGGACTAGCGGCTACGAGCAGTACTTC	CASSFFGTSGYEQYF
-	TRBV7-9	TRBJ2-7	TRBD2	TGTGCCAGCAGCTTAGTAGGCGGGAGTTCGTTCGAGCAGTACTTC	CASSLVGGSSFEQYF
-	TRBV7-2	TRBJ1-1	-	TGTGCCAGCACTAGTACAAAAACTGAAGCTTTCTTT	CASTSTKTEAFF
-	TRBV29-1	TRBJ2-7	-	TGCAGCGTTGAAGATCAGGACAGCTCCTACGAGCAGTACTTC	CSVEDQDSSYEQYF
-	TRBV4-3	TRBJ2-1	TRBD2	TGCGCCAGCAGCCAAGAAGCACCCGCTAGCGGGAGAAACAATGAGCAGTTCTTC	CASSQEAPASGRNNEQFF
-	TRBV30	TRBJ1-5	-	TGTGCCTGGAGTCTAGGAGTTGCCAGCAATCAGCCCCAGCATTTT	CAWSLGVASNQPQHF
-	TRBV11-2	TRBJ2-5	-	TGTGCCAGCAGCTTAGGGTGGGACACGGGTCAAGAGACCCAGTACTTC	CASSLGWDTGQETQYF
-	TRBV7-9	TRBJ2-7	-	TGTGCCAGCAGCCCTAACTACGAGCAGTACTTC	CASSPNYEQYF
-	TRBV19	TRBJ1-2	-	TGTGCCAGTAGTATAATGGGGCAGGGCTATGGCTACACCTTC	CASSIMGQGYGYTF
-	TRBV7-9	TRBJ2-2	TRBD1	TGTGCCAGCAGCTCGTGGACAGGGTTGTCCGGGGAGCTGTTTTTT	CASSSWTGLSGELFF
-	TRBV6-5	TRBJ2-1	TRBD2	TGTGCCAGCAGTTACTCGGCTAGCGGGAGGGTTGATGAGCAGTTCTTC	CASSYSASGRVDEQFF
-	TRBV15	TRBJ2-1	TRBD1	TGTGCCACCAGCAGCGGACAGGGGGCCGCCAATGAGCAGTTCTTC	CATSSGQGAANEQFF
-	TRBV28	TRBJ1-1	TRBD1	TGTGCCAGCGGGGACAGGGGACTAAACACTGAAGCTTTCTTT	CASGDRGLNTEAFF
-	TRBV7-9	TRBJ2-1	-	TGTGCCAGCAGCTTAGACCCCGGGATCTACAATGAGCAGTTCTTC	CASSLDPGIYNEQFF
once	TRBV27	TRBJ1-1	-	TGTGCCAGCAGCCGGGGGGGACAGAACACTGAAGCTTTCTTT	CASSRGGQNTEAFF
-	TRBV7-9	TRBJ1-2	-	TGTGCCAGCAGCTTAATTTCAGGGGTTGGGCGATATGGCTACACCTTC	CASSLISGVGRYGYTF
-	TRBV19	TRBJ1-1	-	TGTGCCAGTAGTATAGGTTCGGGGGAAACTGAAGCTTTCTTT	CASSIGSGETEAFF
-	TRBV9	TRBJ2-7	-	TGTGCCAGCAGCCTCGGGGTCCTCTCCTACGAGCAGTACTTC	CASSLGVLSYEQYF
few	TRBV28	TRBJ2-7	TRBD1	TGTGCCAGCAGTTCACGACAGGGAGTTGCCTACGAGCAGTACTTC	CASSSRQGVAYEQYF
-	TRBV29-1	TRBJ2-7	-	TGCAGCGTTCTACAGGGCTACGAGCAGTACTTC	CSVLQGYEQYF
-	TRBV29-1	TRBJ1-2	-	TGCAGCGTTGATAAAGTAGGGGGGGGGAACTATGGCTACACCTTC	CSVDKVGGGNYGYTF
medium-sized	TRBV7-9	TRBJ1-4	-	TGTGCCAGCAGCTTAGGAGCCTTGGATGAAAAACTGTTTTTT	CASSLGALDEKLFF
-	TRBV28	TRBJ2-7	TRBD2	TGTGCCAGCAGTTTTGGTTTTAGGGCGGGAGTCTACGAGCAGTACTTC	CASSFGFRAGVYEQYF
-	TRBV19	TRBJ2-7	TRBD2	TGTGCCAGTAGTACGGGAGGCGAGCAGTACTTC	CASSTGGEQYF
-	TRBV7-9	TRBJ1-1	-	TGTGCCAGCAGCTTATTGGGTGCAGGACAAGCGAACACTGAAGCTTTCTTT	CASSLLGAGQANTEAFF
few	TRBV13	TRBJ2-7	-	TGTGCCAGCAGCTTAACTCTCGGCGGGATTTCATCCTACGAGCAGTACTTC	CASSLTLGGISSYEQYF